Below, one T cell receptor beta chain is given with its context. This clonotype has at least ten counts. Its antigen target is currently unknown. Per-base qualities were not stored, and no clone one base away is much larger. This record comes from a study of breast tumors, draining lymph nodes, adjacent tissues (dated by TCRdb to 2016 to 2017). The study in broad terms: The study compared TCR beta repertoires across tumor, adjacent nontumor tissue and axillary lymph nodes from breast cancer patients. The study was designed to assess the relationships and possible T-cell exchange between tumor, surrounding tissue and draining lymph node repertoires in human breast cancer. What the study reported, not specific to this receptor: Tumor and nontumor tissue repertoires were significantly more similar in luminal-like than in basal-like breast cancer. The data were considered consistent with the idea that most tumor T cells come from the lymph node and then expand in tumor tissue. The study presented the conclusion that tumor T cells originate in lymph nodes as consistent with a hypothesis, not as something directly demonstrated. Tumor T-cell repertoires showed less diversity than lymph node repertoires and more diversity than nontumor tissue repertoires, and tumor T-cell repertoires showed preferential V and J gene usage.

The sample was run on an Illumina HiSeq 2000. Multiplex PCR amplification was used to generate the TCR beta chain libraries. High-throughput sequencing was used to analyze the amplified TCR beta chain products. TCRdb reanalyzed the raw reads on its own, using fastp at Q25 for trimming and MiXCR for clone calling, and kept in-frame beta chains. Entries that share a CDR3 protein sequence are merged under the most common genes and DNA. The sample table lists tens of thousands of distinct CDR3 sequences, about 21% of them with a count of one. In total, the top ten clones hold 2.4% of the sample. From V the trimming removes 4 bases and from J it removes 5 bases, while the gene matches leave 6 bases of the junction unaccounted for. Looking up the germline V gene (reference sequence) yields CDR1 SGHKS and CDR2 YYEKEE. The CDR3 has 15 amino acids, counting the end cysteine and phenylalanine. The read is trimmed to its CDR3 DNA, 45 bases read in frame from base 1.

The lymph node samples were taken from the axillary draining lymph nodes of breast cancer patients. This receptor was identified in a female donor with breast cancer. Some clones in this sample may be carry-over from other donors' samples. Sequenced sample: axillary lymph node tissue. The chain was built from TRBV5-5 and TRBJ1-5, and TRBD1 aligns with 10 junction nucleotides. The DNA sequence follows: TGTGCCAGCAGCACCCTCGGGACAGGGGATCAGCCCCAGCATTTT. It codes for CASSTLGTGDQPQHF.